These 19 T cell receptor beta chains came from one sample sequenced in a study of blood T cell repertoires in COVID-19. Some clones are missing from TCRdb's copy, which holds only in-frame ones; the method was immunoSEQ multiplex PCR. The sample lists about 91,000 clones; 85% to 90% were seen once. Specimen: peripheral blood. These receptors all come from a woman aged 70 to 79 with acute or convalescent COVID-19.

The CDR3 DNA follows: TGCGCCAGCATCGGCCCTAGCGGACCCGGCTCCTACGAGCAGTACTTC. Translating gives CASIGPSGPGSYEQYF. The J gene is TRBJ2-7, the V gene TRBV10-2, with 7 nucleotides matching TRBD2. From germline, CDR1 is WSHSY and CDR2 SAAADI. V lost 7 bases, J lost 0 bases, and 12 bases stayed unmatched. This CDR3 comprises 16 residues.

The chain couples TRBV29-1 to TRBJ2-5; TRBD1 matches 12 bases. Trimming cost V 4 bases and J 5 bases; bases outside gene matches: 5. This CDR3 is 14 amino acids long. From germline, CDR1 is SQVTM and CDR2 ANQGSEA. In DNA, the CDR3 is TGCAGCGTTGTTGGGGACAGGGGGCGGGAGACCCAGTACTTC. As protein: CSVVGDRGRETQYF. Drawing the rest from reference TRBV29-1 and TRBJ2-5, the complete variable domain is SAVISQKPSRDICQRGTSLTIQCQVDSQVTMMFWYRQQPGQSLTLIATANQGSEATYESGFVIDKFPISRPNLTFSTLTVSNMSPEDSSIYLCSVVGDRGRETQYFGPGTRLLVL.

The V and J genes are TRBV4-1 and TRBJ2-3; 10 nucleotides match TRBD2. The CDR3 spans 18 residues. V trimming: 0 bases; J trimming: 6 bases; junction bases outside the gene matches: 12. CDR1 and CDR2 from the germline V gene are MGHRA and YSYEKL. CDR3: CASSQEWVSGRKGDTQYF. In nucleotides, the CDR3 is TGCGCCAGCAGCCAAGAGTGGGTTAGCGGGAGGAAGGGGGATACGCAGTATTTT.

J is TRBJ2-1 and V is TRBV6-5, with 10 nucleotides matching TRBD1. The germline gives CDR1 MNHEY, CDR2 SVGAGI. The CDR3 has 15 residues. Unmatched junction bases numbered 11, after V lost 7 bases and J lost 8 bases. The CDR3 DNA reads as TGTGCCAGCAACGAGAGGAGACAGGGGGCTTATGAGCAGTTCTTC. Translated: CASNERRQGAYEQFF.

The chain couples TRBV6-5 to TRBJ1-6, with 10 nucleotides matching TRBD1. The ends lost 6 bases at V and 6 bases at J; junction bases unmatched: 5. Germline assignment: CDR1 MNHEY and CDR2 SVGAGI. This CDR3 has 15 residues. This chain's CDR3 is CASSYRDRGNSPLHF. The CDR3 coding sequence is TGTGCCAGCAGCTACCGGGACAGGGGTAATTCACCCCTCCACTTT.

The V gene is TRBV5-6, the J gene TRBJ1-1; no reliable D call. Germline V gives CDR1 SGHDT, CDR2 YYEEEE. The length of the CDR3 is 13 residues. The V gene lost 0 bases and the J gene lost 4 bases, with 7 bases spanning the gap. The CDR3, as DNA: TGTGCCAGCAGCTTGGTGAGTAGCACTGAAGCTTTCTTT. Translated: CASSLVSSTEAFF. Based on the CDR3 plus reference TRBV5-6 and TRBJ1-1, the full variable domain is DAGVTQSPTHLIKTRGQQVTLRCSPKSGHDTVSWYQQALGQGPQFIFQYYEEEERQRGNFPDRFSGHQFPNYSSELNVNALLLGDSALYLCASSLVSSTEAFFGQGTRLTVV.

The rearrangement links TRBV7-9 to TRBJ2-2, with 8 bases fitting TRBD1. The CDR3 totals 15 residues. Per the germline V gene, CDR1 is SEHNR and CDR2 is FQNEAQ (reference sequence). The ends lost 5 bases at V and 4 bases at J; junction bases unmatched: 6. In nucleotides, the CDR3 is TGTGCCAGCAGCCGAGGGACAGGAATCACCGGGGAGCTGTTTTTT. Amino acid sequence: CASSRGTGITGELFF. Variable domain in full (rest from reference TRBV7-9 and TRBJ2-2): DTGVSQNPRHKITKRGQNVTFRCDPISEHNRLYWYRQTLGQGPEFLTYFQNEAQLEKSRLLSDRFSAERPKGSFSTLEIQRTEQGDSAMYLCASSRGTGITGELFFGEGSRLTVL.

The chain recombines TRBV9 with TRBJ2-7, with 8 nucleotides matching TRBD1. CDR1 and CDR2 (germline): SGDLS, YYNGEE. This CDR3 is built from 15 residues. The trim removed 4 bases at V and 1 base at J, leaving 7 bases unmatched. For the CDR3, the DNA is TGTGCCAGCAGCTACCGCACAGGGGGGTCCTACGAGCAGTACTTC. Translating it yields CASSYRTGGSYEQYF.

This clone was detected only once. The chain combines TRBV7-6 with TRBJ2-3; 9 positions match TRBD2. This CDR3 is 18 amino acids long. Germline V lookup: CDR1 SGHVS, CDR2 FNYEAQ. V shed 1 base, J shed 0 bases, and the junction held 8 bases outside the gene matches. CDR3 coding DNA: TGTGCCAGCAGCTTAGAAAGTCTAGCGGGATTGAGCACAGATACGCAGTATTTT. This sequence encodes CASSLESLAGLSTDTQYF.

This chain connects TRBV9 to TRBJ2-1; a weak D match, TRBD1 (6 bases). Germline values: CDR1 SGDLS, CDR2 YYNGEE. The CDR3 is 17 amino acids. The V gene lost 2 bases and the J gene lost 5 bases, with 20 bases spanning the gap. The CDR3 region has the DNA TGTGCCAGCAGCGTCCACTCCGGGTACAGGGAAAACAATGAGCAGTTCTTC. As protein: CASSVHSGYRENNEQFF.

The chain couples TRBV28 to TRBJ2-1, with 11 bases that match TRBD2. V lost 6 bases and J lost 5; bases outside the gene matches: 9. Germline assignment: CDR1 MDHEN and CDR2 SYDVKM. CDR3 length: 16 residues. In nucleotides, the CDR3 is TGTGCCAGCAGCTACTCGGGACTAGCGGAGAACAATGAGCAGTTCTTC. Translation gives CASSYSGLAENNEQFF.

CDR3 protein: CASSPQVGVYEQYF. The CDR3 region has the DNA TGTGCCAGCAGCCCTCAGGTCGGGGTCTACGAGCAGTACTTC. This chain links TRBV14 with TRBJ2-7, with D tentatively TRBD2 (5 bases). The CDR3 runs 14 residues. From germline, CDR1 is SGHDN and CDR2 FVKESK. V gave up 4 bases and J gave up 3 bases, with 13 bases separating them.

The chain's CDR3 is CASSFGLAGKETQYF. DNA for the CDR3: TGTGCCAGCAGCTTTGGACTAGCGGGAAAGGAGACCCAGTACTTC. This chain links TRBV7-6 with TRBJ2-5; 12 bases match TRBD2. V gave up 3 bases and J gave up 5 bases; unmatched junction bases: 4. Per germline, CDR1 SGHVS and CDR2 FNYEAQ. CDR3 size: 15 residues.

The chain combines TRBV29-1 with TRBJ2-1; possible D gene TRBD1, 6 bases. The CDR3 is 14 residues long. Germline loops: CDR1 SQVTM, CDR2 ANQGSEA. V was cut by 3 bases and J by 7 bases, with 16 bases left in between. CDR3 region: CSVDPIGRGNEQFF. The CDR3 coding sequence is TGCAGCGTTGATCCCATAGGCAGGGGAAATGAGCAGTTCTTC.

This clone turned up a few times. The chain combines TRBV28 with TRBJ1-1; 9 positions agree with TRBD1. This CDR3 has 15 amino acids. Trimming cost V 5 bases and J 4 bases; bases outside gene matches: 8. Germline CDR1 is MDHEN and CDR2 is SYDVKM. The CDR3 nucleotides read TGTGCCAGCAGTCGGCCGGGACAGGGTAGCACTGAAGCTTTCTTT. Translated, it gives CASSRPGQGSTEAFF.

The V and J genes are TRBV7-9 and TRBJ1-6, with no clear D. Trimming removed 4 bases from V and 6 bases from J, with 7 bases in between. The germline CDR1 and CDR2 sequences are SEHNR and FQNEAQ (reference sequence). The CDR3 runs to 13 residues. The CDR3 here is CASSYSLNSPLHF. As DNA, the CDR3 is TGTGCCAGCAGCTACTCGCTTAATTCACCCCTCCACTTT. The full variable domain, completed using reference TRBV7-9 and TRBJ1-6, is DTGVSQNPRHKITKRGQNVTFRCDPISEHNRLYWYRQTLGQGPEFLTYFQNEAQLEKSRLLSDRFSAERPKGSFSTLEIQRTEQGDSAMYLCASSYSLNSPLHFGNGTRLTVT.

V and J are TRBV5-1 and TRBJ1-1, with D perhaps matching TRBD1 (6 bases). The CDR3 has 13 amino acids. V lost 7 bases and J lost 1, with 11 bases in between. Per germline, CDR1 SGHRS and CDR2 YFSETQ. The CDR3 loop is CASVQGPNTEAFF. CDR3 DNA sequence: TGCGCCAGCGTCCAGGGGCCGAACACTGAAGCTTTCTTT.

The J gene is TRBJ1-1, the V gene TRBV2; D is undetermined. Germline CDR1 and CDR2: SNHLY and FYNNEI. The CDR3 extends over 15 amino acids. The germline V and J ends were trimmed by 7 bases and 0 bases, with 15 bases remaining between them. The CDR3 bases are TGTGCCAGCACCGAAGAGGGTACCATGAACACTGAAGCTTTCTTT. It specifies CASTEEGTMNTEAFF.

The J gene is TRBJ1-3, the V gene TRBV5-1; 7 nucleotides line up with TRBD1. The V gene end was trimmed by 4 bases and the J gene end by 0 bases; junction bases not matched to a gene: 10. The germline CDR1 and CDR2 sequences are SGHRS and YFSETQ. CDR3 size: 17 residues. The CDR3 loop is CASSATPGQSSGNTIYF. The CDR3 DNA reads TGCGCCAGCAGCGCGACTCCGGGACAGAGCTCTGGAAACACCATATATTTT.